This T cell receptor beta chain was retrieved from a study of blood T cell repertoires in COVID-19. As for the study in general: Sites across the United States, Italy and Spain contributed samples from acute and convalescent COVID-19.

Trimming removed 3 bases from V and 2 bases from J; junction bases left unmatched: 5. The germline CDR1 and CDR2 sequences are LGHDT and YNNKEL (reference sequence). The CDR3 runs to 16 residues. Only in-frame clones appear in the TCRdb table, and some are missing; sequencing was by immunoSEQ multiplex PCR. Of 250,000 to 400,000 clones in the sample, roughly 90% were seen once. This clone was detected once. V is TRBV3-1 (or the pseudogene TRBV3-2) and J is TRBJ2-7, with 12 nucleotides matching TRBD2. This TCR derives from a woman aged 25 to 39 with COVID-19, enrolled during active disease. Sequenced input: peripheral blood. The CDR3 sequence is CASSHRASGRAYEQYF. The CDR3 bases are TGTGCCAGCAGCCATCGGGCTAGCGGGAGGGCCTACGAGCAGTACTTC.